The rows below give T cell receptor beta chains drawn from one sample of a study of blood T cell repertoires in COVID-19. Profiled with immunoSEQ multiplex PCR; TCRdb holds only in-frame clones, not every one. Here the sample spans about 50,000 clones, over 80% being singletons. The sample comprised peripheral blood. The receptors come from a human donor in a cohort sampled during active COVID-19. CDR3s include the opening cysteine and the closing phenylalanine or tryptophan.

v_gene | CDR3aa
TRBV5-6 | CASSLDLKNSPLHF
TRBV2 | CASSGGGRSGEKLFF
TRBV18 | CASSPYDTATSRNTIYF
TRBV18 | CASSPRGQSGANVLTF
TRBV5-1 | CASSLAGGTNEKLFF
TRBV2 | CASSAGRTGDSPLHF
TRBV6-5 | CASGDPFTGNTIYF
TRBV5-4 | CASSPSGGTNYGYTF
TRBV5-1 | CASSLGYREGYTF
TRBV28 | CASSPQVLGEKLFF
TRBV7-2 | CASSFTGRGTNEKLFF
TRBV18 | CASSLGRGTGELFF
TRBV30 | CAWRNRGVDEQYF
TRBV6-5 | CASLSQGEGYTF
TRBV2 | CASKGGRDREAFF
TRBV6-4 | CATAYLPGGRMDEQYF
TRBV14 | CASSQVNPGQANTGELFF
TRBV7-2 | CASSATGLAGGKTQYF